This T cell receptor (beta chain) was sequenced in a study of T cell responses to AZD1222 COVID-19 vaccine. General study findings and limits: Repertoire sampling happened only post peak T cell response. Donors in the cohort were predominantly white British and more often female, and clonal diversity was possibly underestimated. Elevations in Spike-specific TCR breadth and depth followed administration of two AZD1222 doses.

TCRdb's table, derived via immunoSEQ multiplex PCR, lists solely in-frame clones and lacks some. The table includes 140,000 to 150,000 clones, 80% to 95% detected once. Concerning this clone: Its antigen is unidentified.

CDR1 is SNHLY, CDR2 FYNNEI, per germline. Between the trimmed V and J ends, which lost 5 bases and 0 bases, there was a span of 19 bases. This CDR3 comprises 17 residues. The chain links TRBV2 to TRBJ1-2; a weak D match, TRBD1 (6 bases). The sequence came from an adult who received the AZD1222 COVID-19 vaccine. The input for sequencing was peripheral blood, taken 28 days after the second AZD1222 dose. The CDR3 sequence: CASSPNPLGGTNYGYTF. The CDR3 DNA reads TGTGCCAGCAGTCCCAACCCCCTAGGGGGAACTAACTATGGCTACACCTTC.